This entry features one TCR beta chain sequence. These data belong to a study of OX40 agonist ivuxolimab in advanced cancers. Study details: About 40% of patients had received prior checkpoint inhibitor therapy.

The CDR3 is 13 residues long. Between the trimmed V and J ends, which lost 5 bases and 15 bases, there was a span of 17 bases. Germline V lookup: CDR1 SEHNR, CDR2 FQNEAQ (reference sequence). TCRdb's copy holds only in-frame clones and misses some; the assay was immunoSEQ multiplex PCR. The table records 65,000 to 90,000 clones, approximately 92% of them present only once. The chain carries TRBV7-9 and TRBJ1-6, with TRBD1 as a possible D gene (5 bases). This TCR derives from an adult with an advanced solid tumor such as melanoma, head and neck, liver or kidney cancer. The sequenced sample was CD4+ or CD8+ T cells sorted from blood, obtained in a trial of the OX40 agonist ivuxolimab. The chain's CDR3 is CASSPISPGLLHF. DNA for the CDR3: TGTGCCAGCAGCCCCATTTCGCCGGGACTCCTCCACTTT.